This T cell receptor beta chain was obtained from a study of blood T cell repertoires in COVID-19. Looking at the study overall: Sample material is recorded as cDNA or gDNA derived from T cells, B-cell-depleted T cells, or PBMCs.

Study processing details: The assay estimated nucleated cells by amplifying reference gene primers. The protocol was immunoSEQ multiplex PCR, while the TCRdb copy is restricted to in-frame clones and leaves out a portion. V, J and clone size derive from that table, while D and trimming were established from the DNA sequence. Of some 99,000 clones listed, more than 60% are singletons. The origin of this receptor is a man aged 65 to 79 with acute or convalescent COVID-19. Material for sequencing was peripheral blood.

The DNA of the CDR3 is TGCGCCAGCAGCTGGGCCACAGGGTCCTCCACAGATACGCAGTATTTT. It is translated as CASSWATGSSTDTQYF. This chain links TRBV5-1 with TRBJ2-3; possibly TRBD1 for D (6 bases). V gave up 3 bases and J gave up 2 bases, with 16 bases separating them. CDR1 and CDR2 from the germline V gene are SGHRS and YFSETQ. The CDR3 is 16 residues long.